These 16 T cell receptor beta chains came from one sample sequenced in a study of identical twins. TCRdb fed the 5' RACE reads into MiXCR, producing one record per CDR3 protein. The sample lists roughly 260,000 distinct CDR3 sequences, approximately 7.8% occurring once. These same records also appear under a second study, on yellow fever vaccine responses in identical twins.

What was sequenced was CD8+ T cells sorted from blood. The receptors come from a woman in her late teens or twenties in good health.

This clonotype was seen a handful of times. J is TRBJ2-7 and V is TRBV7-8, with 12 bases fitting TRBD2. Germline V gene data show CDR1 as SGHVS and CDR2 as FQNEAQ. The CDR3 runs 15 residues. V was clipped by 2 bases and J by 5 bases; unmatched bases: 4. The CDR3 nucleotides are TGTGCCAGCAGCTTAAGACTAGCGGGGGTCGACGAGCAGTACGTC. Amino acid sequence: CASSLRLAGVDEQYV.

The sample holds a few counts of this clonotype. V gene TRBV10-3 combines with J gene TRBJ2-7; possible D gene TRBD1, 8 bases. V was clipped by 2 bases and J by 2 bases, with 19 bases between them. Germline-derived CDR1 and CDR2 are ENHRY and SYGVKD. The CDR3 covers 17 residues. The CDR3 is CAISERGGPGQAYEQYF. As DNA, the CDR3 is TGTGCCATCAGTGAGAGGGGGGGGCCGGGACAGGCCTACGAGCAGTACTTC.

This clonotype was recorded many times. The V and J genes are TRBV6-5 and TRBJ1-1; D not certain. CDR3 length equals 12 residues. Germline values: CDR1 MNHEY, CDR2 SVGAGI. V lost 8 bases and J lost 4, with 11 bases in between. The CDR3 region is CASVGGSTEAFF. CDR3 sequence (DNA): TGTGCCAGCGTAGGAGGGTCCACTGAAGCTTTCTTT.

This clonotype has a count of ten or more. The chain links TRBV12-3 or TRBV12-4 to TRBJ1-5, with TRBD1 as a possible D gene (6 bases). This CDR3 is 15 amino acids long. Trimming shortened V by 6 bases and J by 1 base, and 13 bases separated the two germline ends. CDR3 amino acids: CASSPPGQSNQPQHF. In nucleotides, the CDR3 is TGTGCCAGCAGCCCTCCCGGACAGAGCAATCAGCCCCAGCATTTT.

V is TRBV6-1 and J is TRBJ2-1; TRBD1 matches at 10 bases. Germline values: CDR1 MNHNS, CDR2 SASEGT. V was pared by 7 bases and J by 2 bases, with 8 bases of the junction left unmatched. The CDR3 sequence is 16 residues long. CDR3 DNA sequence: TGTGCCAGCAAAACAGGACAGGGGGTCGCCTACAATGAGCAGTTCTTC. Encoded protein: CASKTGQGVAYNEQFF.

This clonotype was picked up a small number of times. The rearrangement links TRBV27 to TRBJ2-1; no clear D gene. The germline V gene has CDR1 MNHEY and CDR2 SMNVEV (reference sequence). The CDR3 totals 17 residues. The germline V and J ends were trimmed by 6 bases and 4 bases, with 22 bases remaining between them. In DNA form, the CDR3 reads TGTGCCAGCAGCCCCGCGGTGGCAGCCAACCAATACAATGAGCAGTTCTTC. Protein sequence: CASSPAVAANQYNEQFF.

This clonotype occurred a few times. The chain recombines TRBV20-1 with TRBJ2-1; 8 bases agree with TRBD2. CDR3 length: 16 residues. Per the germline V gene, CDR1 is DFQATT and CDR2 is SNEGSKA (reference sequence). V lost 6 bases to trimming and J lost 5 bases; unmatched junction nucleotides: 15. The DNA for the CDR3 is TGCAGTGCAACCAAAGGAGCGGGAGAGTGGGACAATGAGCAGTTCTTC. It encodes CSATKGAGEWDNEQFF.

This clonotype was counted ten times or more. The CDR3 DNA follows: TGTGCCACCAGTGATCAGGGACTTGCAAATGAGCAGTTCTTC. Its protein product is CATSDQGLANEQFF. This chain joins TRBV24-1 and TRBJ2-1; D perhaps matches TRBD2 (6 bases). The V and J ends lost 3 bases and 7 bases respectively, with 12 bases between them. CDR3 length: 14 residues. Per the germline V gene, CDR1 is KGHDR and CDR2 is SFDVKD.

This clonotype turned up a few times. This rearrangement joins TRBV7-8 to TRBJ2-2; 8 bases agree with TRBD1. Trimming cost V 6 bases and J 2 bases; bases outside gene matches: 5. CDR1 SGHVS and CDR2 FQNEAQ come from the germline V gene. This CDR3 is built from 15 residues. CDR3 protein: CASRKQGVNTGELFF. DNA for the CDR3: TGTGCCAGCAGGAAACAGGGGGTAAACACCGGGGAGCTGTTTTTT.

The genes are TRBV12-3 or TRBV12-4 and TRBJ2-5; 8 nucleotides match TRBD2. V lost 5 bases, J lost 5 bases, and 7 bases stayed unmatched. The CDR3 has 14 amino acids. CDR3 amino acids: CASSLDIAGETQYF. For the CDR3, the DNA is TGTGCCAGCAGTCTAGACATAGCGGGGGAGACCCAGTACTTC.

This clonotype appeared a few times. The rearrangement uses TRBV7-6 and TRBJ2-5, with 15 bases fitting TRBD2. This CDR3 has 17 amino acids. Trimming took 5 bases from V and 4 from J; bases not matched to a gene: 8. CDR1 is SGHVS and CDR2 is FNYEAQ in the germline V gene. CDR3 coding DNA: TGTGCCAGCAGCCTCCGGACTAGCGGGAGGGAGGGAGAGACCCAGTACTTC. This sequence encodes CASSLRTSGREGETQYF. The full variable domain, in which reference TRBV7-6 and TRBJ2-5 provide the parts outside the CDR3, is GAGVSQSPRYKVTKRGQDVALRCDPISGHVSLYWYRQALGQGPEFLTYFNYEAQQDKSGLPNDRFSAERPEGSISTLTIQRTEQRDSAMYRCASSLRTSGREGETQYFGPGTRLLVL.

The genes are TRBV28 and TRBJ2-1; 7 bases map to TRBD2. Losses at the gene ends were 3 bases for V and 9 bases for J; bases not matched to a gene: 5. Germline CDR1 and CDR2: MDHEN and SYDVKM. The CDR3 is made up of 13 amino acids. CDR3 sequence (DNA): TGTGCCAGCAGTTTTGCGGGAGAGGGTGAGCAGTTCTTC. Residues: CASSFAGEGEQFF.

This clonotype was seen repeatedly, ten times or more. This sequence joins TRBV7-9 and TRBJ1-1; 10 nucleotides line up with TRBD1. The CDR3 is 15 amino acids. The V and J ends lost 5 bases and 11 bases, in that order; junction bases with no gene match: 14. Germline assignment: CDR1 SEHNR and CDR2 FQNEAQ (reference sequence). CDR3 amino acids: CASSLPGQGPSRAFF. CDR3 nucleotides: TGTGCCAGCAGCCTACCGGGACAGGGGCCTTCGAGGGCTTTCTTT. Together with reference TRBV7-9 and TRBJ1-1, the CDR3 gives the full variable domain: DTGVSQNPRHKITKRGQNVTFRCDPISEHNRLYWYRQTLGQGPEFLTYFQNEAQLEKSRLLSDRFSAERPKGSFSTLEIQRTEQGDSAMYLCASSLPGQGPSRAFFGQGTRLTVV.

This clonotype was counted a few times. V usage is TRBV6-5 and J usage is TRBJ2-7, with a tentative D call TRBD2 (6 bases). This CDR3 comprises 15 residues. Germline V gives CDR1 MNHEY, CDR2 SVGAGI. V lost 3 bases and J lost 0, with 12 bases in between. The CDR3: CASSYRGTSSYEQYF. Written as DNA, the CDR3 is TGTGCCAGCAGTTATCGCGGGACCAGCTCCTACGAGCAGTACTTC.

The sample holds many counts of this clonotype. This CDR3 reads CASSYPAGRGLYNEQFF. CDR3 coding DNA: TGTGCCAGCAGCTACCCCGCCGGAAGGGGACTTTACAATGAGCAGTTCTTC. The V gene is TRBV7-8, the J gene TRBJ2-1; D is perhaps TRBD2 (6 bases). The CDR3 covers 17 residues. The germline V and J ends were trimmed by 4 bases and 4 bases, with 20 bases remaining between them. The V gene's germline CDR1 is SGHVS and CDR2 FQNEAQ.

This chain links TRBV28 with TRBJ2-7, with D possibly being TRBD1 (6 bases). Germline assignment: CDR1 MDHEN and CDR2 SYDVKM. The CDR3 is 13 amino acids. The ends were cut back, 6 bases at V and 5 bases at J, with 14 bases in the middle. The CDR3 sequence is CASSPRQVHEQYV. Here the CDR3 DNA reads TGTGCCAGCAGCCCAAGACAGGTCCACGAGCAGTACGTC.